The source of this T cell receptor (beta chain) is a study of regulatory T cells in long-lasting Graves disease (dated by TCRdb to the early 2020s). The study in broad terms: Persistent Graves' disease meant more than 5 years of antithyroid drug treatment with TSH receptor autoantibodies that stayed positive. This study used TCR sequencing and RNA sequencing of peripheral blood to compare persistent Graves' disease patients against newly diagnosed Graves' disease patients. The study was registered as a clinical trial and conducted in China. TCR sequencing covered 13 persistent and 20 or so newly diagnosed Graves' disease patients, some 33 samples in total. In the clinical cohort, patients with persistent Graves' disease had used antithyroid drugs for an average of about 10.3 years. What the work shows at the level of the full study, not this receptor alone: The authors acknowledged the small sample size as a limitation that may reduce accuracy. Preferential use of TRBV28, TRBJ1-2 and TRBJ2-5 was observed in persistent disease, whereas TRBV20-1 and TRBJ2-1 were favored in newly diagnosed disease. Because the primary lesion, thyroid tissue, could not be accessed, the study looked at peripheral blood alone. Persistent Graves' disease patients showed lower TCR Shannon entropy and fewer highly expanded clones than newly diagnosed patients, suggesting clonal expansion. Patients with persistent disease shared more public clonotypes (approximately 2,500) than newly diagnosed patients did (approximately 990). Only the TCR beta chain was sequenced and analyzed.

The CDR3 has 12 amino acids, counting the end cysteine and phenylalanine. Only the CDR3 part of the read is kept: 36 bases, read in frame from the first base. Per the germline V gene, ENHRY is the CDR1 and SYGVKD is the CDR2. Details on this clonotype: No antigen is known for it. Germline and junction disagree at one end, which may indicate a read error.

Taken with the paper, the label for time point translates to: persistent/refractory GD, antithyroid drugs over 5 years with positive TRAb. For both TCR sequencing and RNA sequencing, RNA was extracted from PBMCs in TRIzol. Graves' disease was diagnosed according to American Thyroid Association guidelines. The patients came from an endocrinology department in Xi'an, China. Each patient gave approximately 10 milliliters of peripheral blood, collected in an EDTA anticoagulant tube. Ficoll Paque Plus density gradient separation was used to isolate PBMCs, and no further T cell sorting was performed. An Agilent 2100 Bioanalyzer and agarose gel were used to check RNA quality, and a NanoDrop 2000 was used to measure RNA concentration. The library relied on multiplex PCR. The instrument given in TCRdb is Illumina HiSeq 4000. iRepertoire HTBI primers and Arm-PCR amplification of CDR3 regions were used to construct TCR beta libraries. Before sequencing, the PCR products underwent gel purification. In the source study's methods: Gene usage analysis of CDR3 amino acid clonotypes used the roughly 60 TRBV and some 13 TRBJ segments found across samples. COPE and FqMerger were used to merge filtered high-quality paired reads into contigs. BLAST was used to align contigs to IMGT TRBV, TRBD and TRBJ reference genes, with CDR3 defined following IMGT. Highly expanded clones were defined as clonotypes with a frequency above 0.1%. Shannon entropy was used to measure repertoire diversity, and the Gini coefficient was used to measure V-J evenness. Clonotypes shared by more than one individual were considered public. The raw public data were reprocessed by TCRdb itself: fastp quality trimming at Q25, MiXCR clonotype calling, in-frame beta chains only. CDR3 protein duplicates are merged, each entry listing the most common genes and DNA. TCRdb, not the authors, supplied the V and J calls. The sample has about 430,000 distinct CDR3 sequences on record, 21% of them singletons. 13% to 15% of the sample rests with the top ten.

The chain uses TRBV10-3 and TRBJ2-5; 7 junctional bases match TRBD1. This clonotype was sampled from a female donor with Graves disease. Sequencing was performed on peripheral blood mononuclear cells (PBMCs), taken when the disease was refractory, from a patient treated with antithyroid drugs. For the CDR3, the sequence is CATWDRQGTQYF. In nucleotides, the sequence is TGTGCCACATGGGACAGACAAGGGACCCAGTACTTC.